This T cell receptor (beta chain) was identified during a study of blood T cell repertoires in COVID-19. Study-level information: The cDNA or gDNA used as material had been derived from T cells, B-cell-depleted T cells, or PBMCs.

Data came from immunoSEQ multiplex PCR; TCRdb stores just in-frame clones and leaves some out. The sample lists 350,000 to 450,000 clones, 90% to 95% occurring once. The CDR3 totals 14 residues. CDR1 and CDR2 from the germline V gene are LNHNV and YYDKDF (reference sequence). Trimming left V 2 bases short and J 0 bases short, with 5 bases between. This sequence was found in a woman in her 40s who had been exposed to COVID-19. The chain couples TRBV15 to TRBJ1-5, with D possibly matching TRBD1 (5 bases). Sequenced material: PBMCs or T cells enriched from blood (not recorded which). The CDR3 nucleotides are TGTGCCACCAGCAGACAGGGTAGCAATCAGCCCCAGCATTTT. The encoded protein is CATSRQGSNQPQHF.